Below are 8 T cell receptor beta chains sequenced from a single sample in a study of blood T cells in healthy people across ages. The authors ran a second PCR of about 6 to 11 cycles using a sample-barcoded 5' primer and a J-beta primer mix. TCRdb re-called the 5' RACE reads with MiXCR, one entry per CDR3 protein. The sample holds about 1.4 million distinct CDR3 sequences, 59% seen once. The material sequenced was blood. Receptors were obtained from a man younger than 35 in good health.

The chain uses TRBV9 and TRBJ1-2; no reliable D call. V lost 3 bases and J lost 6, with 12 bases in between. Germline V gives CDR1 SGDLS, CDR2 YYNGEE. The CDR3 runs 13 residues. The CDR3 sequence is CASSARRPDGYTF. The DNA for the CDR3 is TGTGCCAGCAGCGCACGACGCCCCGATGGCTACACCTTC. The entire variable domain, with the rest obtained from reference TRBV9 and TRBJ1-2, is as follows: DSGVTQTPKHLITATGQRVTLRCSPRSGDLSVYWYQQSLDQGLQFLIQYYNGEERAKGNILERFSAQQFPDLHSELNLSSLELGDSALYFCASSARRPDGYTFGSGTRLTVV.

The rearrangement uses TRBV30 and TRBJ2-5; 8 positions match TRBD2. This CDR3 spans 11 amino acids. Trimming at V came to 8 bases and at J to 13 bases, leaving 12 bases not matched to a gene. The germline V gene encodes CDR1 GTSNPN and CDR2 SVGIG (reference sequence). In DNA, the CDR3 is TGTGCCGTGATATTAGCGGGATATTCGTACTTC. This translates into CAVILAGYSYF.

The CDR3 spells CASSTVGTDNEKLFF. The CDR3 DNA sequence: TGTGCCAGCTCAACGGTCGGGACAGATAATGAAAAACTGTTTTTT. The chain uses TRBV28 and TRBJ1-4; TRBD1 aligns across 7 bases. With 8 bases clipped from V and 4 bases from J, the junction kept 10 bases outside the gene matches. The germline gives CDR1 MDHEN, CDR2 SYDVKM. The CDR3 extends over 15 amino acids.

The chain combines TRBV29-1 with TRBJ2-7, with a weak D call TRBD1 (5 bases). The CDR3 extends over 13 amino acids. Trimming removed 5 bases at V and 3 bases at J, with 14 bases between. In germline, CDR1 is SQVTM, CDR2 ANQGSEA. CDR3 sequence: CSVQGVLLYEQYF. DNA of the CDR3: TGCAGCGTTCAGGGCGTCCTACTCTACGAGCAGTACTTC.

The chain is built from TRBV7-9 and TRBJ1-2; 7 bases are a match to TRBD1. Germline V gene sequence: CDR1 SEHNR, CDR2 FQNEAQ (reference sequence). CDR3 length: 15 residues. V shed 5 bases, J shed 4 bases, and the junction held 10 bases outside the gene matches. CDR3 residues: CASSQNDRVIYGYTF. In DNA form, the CDR3 reads TGTGCCAGCAGCCAGAACGACAGGGTCATCTATGGCTACACCTTC.

This chain's CDR3 is CSVAAAATYGYTF. The CDR3 DNA reads as TGCAGCGTAGCCGCCGCGGCCACCTATGGCTACACCTTC. The chain has TRBV29-1 and TRBJ1-2; D remains ambiguous. This CDR3 has 13 amino acids. The V end was cut by 6 bases, the J end by 4 bases, with 15 bases between. The germline V gene encodes CDR1 SQVTM and CDR2 ANQGSEA.

V and J are TRBV6-1 and TRBJ2-3, with D tentatively TRBD2 (6 bases). Germline values: CDR1 MNHNS, CDR2 SASEGT. This CDR3 is built from 14 residues. V lost 6 bases, J lost 0 bases, and 10 bases lay in between. CDR3 DNA: TGTGCCAGCAGCCGGGAGTGGAGCACAGATACGCAGTATTTT. Its translation: CASSREWSTDTQYF.

J is TRBJ2-5 and V is TRBV3-1; TRBD2 aligns across 11 bases. This CDR3 contains 16 residues. The V gene's germline CDR1 is LGHDT and CDR2 YNNKEL (reference sequence). The V gene end was trimmed by 7 bases and the J gene end by 11 bases; junction bases not matched to a gene: 18. CDR3 coding DNA: TGTGCCAGCAACCCAATACTAGCGGGGGCTGCTAATGAGCAGTACTTC. Protein: CASNPILAGAANEQYF.